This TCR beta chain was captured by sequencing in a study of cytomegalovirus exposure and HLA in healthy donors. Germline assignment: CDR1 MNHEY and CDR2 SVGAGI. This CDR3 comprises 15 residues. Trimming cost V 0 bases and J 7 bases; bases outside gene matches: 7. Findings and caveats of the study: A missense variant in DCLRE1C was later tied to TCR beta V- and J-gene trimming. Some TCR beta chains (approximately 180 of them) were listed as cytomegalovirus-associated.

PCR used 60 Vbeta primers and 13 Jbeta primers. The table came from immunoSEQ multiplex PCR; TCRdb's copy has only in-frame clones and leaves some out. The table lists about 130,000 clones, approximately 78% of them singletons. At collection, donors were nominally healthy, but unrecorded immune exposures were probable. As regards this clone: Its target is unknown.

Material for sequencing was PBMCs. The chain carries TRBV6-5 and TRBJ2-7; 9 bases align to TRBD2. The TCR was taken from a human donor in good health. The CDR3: CASSYSSGGMVEQYF. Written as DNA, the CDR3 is TGTGCCAGCAGTTACTCAAGCGGGGGGATGGTAGAGCAGTACTTC.